This T cell receptor (beta chain) was captured in a study of shared clonotypes between healthy human individuals. On the study more broadly: Plates per donor: three CD4 naive, three CD4 memory, two CD8 naive, one CD8 memory.

The authors split each subset's genomic DNA evenly across several immunoSEQ plates. The table came from immunoSEQ multiplex PCR; TCRdb's copy has only in-frame clones and leaves some out. Of 1.5 million to 2.5 million clones in the sample, around 96% were seen once. Terminally differentiated effector memory CD45RA+ cells were excluded by CCR7 positive selection of CD45RO-negative cells. All the donors were Caucasian adults who lived in Nashville, Tennessee. Input material: naive CD8+ T cells sorted from blood. The sequence was obtained from a man aged 18 to 30 in good health.

CDR3 DNA: TGTGCCAGCAACTTAGAAGGTTACGAGCAGTACTTC. It encodes CASNLEGYEQYF. The V gene is TRBV28, the J gene TRBJ2-7; no definite D call. The V gene's germline CDR1 is MDHEN and CDR2 SYDVKM. The CDR3 is 12 residues long. Trimming left V 7 bases short and J 4 bases short, with 11 bases between.